Listed below are T cell receptor beta chains from one sample, sequenced in a study of blood T cell repertoires in COVID-19. TCRdb's table, derived via immunoSEQ multiplex PCR, lists solely in-frame clones and lacks some. The sample lists approximately 270,000 clones, approximately 90% occurring once. The sample was PBMCs or T cells enriched from blood (not recorded which). These receptors originate from a human donor in a cohort exposed to, infected with or recovered from COVID-19 (not recorded which). The donor label of this sample is uncertain. CDR3s include the opening cysteine and the closing phenylalanine or tryptophan. The D gene is left open where the match is weak. A row's size may be missing; if present it is once, few, many or a size class.

J: TRBJ1-1
D: -
size: -
V: TRBV3-1/TRBV3-2
DNA: TGTGCCAGCAGCCAGTCTGAGAGCACTGAAGCTTTCTTT
CDR3: CASSQSESTEAFF

J: TRBJ2-1
D: TRBD1
size: -
V: TRBV11-3
DNA: TGTGCCAGCAGCCCAGGGACAGCCTCCTACAATGAGCAGTTCTTC
CDR3: CASSPGTASYNEQFF

J: TRBJ2-3
D: -
size: once
V: TRBV3-1/TRBV3-2
DNA: TGTGCCAGCAGCCAAGTGGACTCCAAAGATACGCAGTATTTT
CDR3: CASSQVDSKDTQYF

J: TRBJ2-3
D: TRBD2
size: -
V: TRBV19
DNA: TGTGCCAGTGGGTTCGGGGGGGCGAAGTATGGAGATACGCAGTATTTT
CDR3: CASGFGGAKYGDTQYF

J: TRBJ2-5
D: TRBD1
size: -
V: TRBV2
DNA: TGTGCCAGCAAGGACAGGGGAGGGCAAGAGACCCAGTACTTC
CDR3: CASKDRGGQETQYF

J: TRBJ1-4
D: TRBD1
size: -
V: TRBV30
DNA: TGTGCCTGGAGTCGACAGGGGAACACTAATGAAAAACTGTTTTTT
CDR3: CAWSRQGNTNEKLFF

J: TRBJ2-4
D: TRBD2
size: -
V: TRBV29-1
DNA: TGCAGCGTCTTCCTTTTCGGGGCGGGGGGCTCGTCTTCCAAAAACATTCAGTACTTC
CDR3: CSVFLFGAGGSSSKNIQYF

J: TRBJ1-4
D: -
size: few
V: TRBV5-1
DNA: TGCGCCAGCAGCTTACAGGGTTCAACTAATGAAAAACTGTTTTTT
CDR3: CASSLQGSTNEKLFF

J: TRBJ2-3
D: TRBD2
size: -
V: TRBV4-3
DNA: TGCGCCAGCAGCCAAGATCTGGCGGGGGAAGATACGCAGTATTTT
CDR3: CASSQDLAGEDTQYF

J: TRBJ1-2
D: -
size: -
V: TRBV4-2
DNA: TGTGCCAGCAGCCTAAACCCGGGGGTTCCGAACTATGGCTACACCTTC
CDR3: CASSLNPGVPNYGYTF

J: TRBJ2-4
D: -
size: -
V: TRBV19
DNA: TGTGCCAGTGTTTCCTCGGAGGGAGAAAACATTCAGTACTTC
CDR3: CASVSSEGENIQYF

J: TRBJ2-1
D: -
size: -
V: TRBV10-3
DNA: TGTGCCATCAGCAGGGACTTCAGCTCCTACAATGAGCAGTTCTTC
CDR3: CAISRDFSSYNEQFF

J: TRBJ1-5
D: -
size: -
V: TRBV28
DNA: TGTGCCAGCAGCTCTCGGGCCTACAAGGGGAATCAGCCCCAGCATTTT
CDR3: CASSSRAYKGNQPQHF